This T cell receptor beta chain was recorded in a study of early T cells in non-severe SARS-CoV-2 infection. Study summary: Sequencing targeted bulk RNA from unsorted whole blood, leaving chains unpaired. Study-level results: Database matching using VDJdb favored anti-spike CD8 responses, with private and CD4 specificities left missing.

TCRdb reprocessed the 5' RACE reads with MiXCR, giving one entry per CDR3 protein. The top ten clones hold around 6% of a sample with about 82,000 distinct CDR3 sequences, 13% of them seen once. About this clonotype: What it binds is not known.

V shed 3 bases and J shed 1 base, with 6 bases lying between them. In germline, CDR1 is SGHDN, CDR2 FVKESK. This CDR3 is 13 amino acids long. This clonotype was sampled from an adult who was a healthcare worker with PCR-confirmed SARS-CoV-2 infection or an uninfected control (not recorded which). The chain recombines TRBV14 with TRBJ1-1; D call uncertain. The sample consisted of whole blood. The CDR3 sequence is CASSQGRNTEAFF. The CDR3 coding sequence is TGTGCCAGCAGCCAGGGCAGGAACACTGAAGCTTTCTTT.